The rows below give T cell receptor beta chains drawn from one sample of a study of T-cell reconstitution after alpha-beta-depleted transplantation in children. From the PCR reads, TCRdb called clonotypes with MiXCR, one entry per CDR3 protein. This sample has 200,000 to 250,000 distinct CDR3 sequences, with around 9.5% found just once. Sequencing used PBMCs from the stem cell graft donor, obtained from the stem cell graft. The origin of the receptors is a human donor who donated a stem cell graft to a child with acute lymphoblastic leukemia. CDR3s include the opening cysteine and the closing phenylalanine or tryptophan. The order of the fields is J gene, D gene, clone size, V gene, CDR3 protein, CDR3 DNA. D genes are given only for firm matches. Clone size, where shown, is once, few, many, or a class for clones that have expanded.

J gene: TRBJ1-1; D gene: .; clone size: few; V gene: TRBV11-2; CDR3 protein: CASSLKGPGPKNTEAFF; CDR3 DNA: TGTGCCAGCAGCTTAAAGGGGCCAGGCCCGAAGAACACTGAAGCTTTCTTT
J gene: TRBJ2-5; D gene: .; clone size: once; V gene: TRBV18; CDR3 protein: CASSPRQAETQYF; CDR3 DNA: TGTGCCAGCTCACCTCGGCAGGCGGAGACCCAGTACTTC
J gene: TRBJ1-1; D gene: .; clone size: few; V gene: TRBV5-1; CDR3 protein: CASSLVNQGGNTEAFF; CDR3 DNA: TGCGCCAGCAGCTTGGTAAACCAGGGTGGGAACACTGAAGCTTTCTTT
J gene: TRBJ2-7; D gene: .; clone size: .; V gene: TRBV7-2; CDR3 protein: CASSSFPYEQYF; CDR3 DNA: TGTGCCAGCAGCTCCTTCCCCTACGAGCAGTACTTC
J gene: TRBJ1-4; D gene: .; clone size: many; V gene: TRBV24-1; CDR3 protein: CATSGVGTNEKLFF; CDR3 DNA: TGTGCCACCAGTGGGGTCGGAACTAATGAAAAACTGTTTTTT
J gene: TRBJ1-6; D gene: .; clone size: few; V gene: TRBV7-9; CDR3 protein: CASSSPGGGRSPLHF; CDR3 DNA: TGTGCCAGCAGCTCTCCGGGGGGCGGAAGGTCACCCCTCCACTTT
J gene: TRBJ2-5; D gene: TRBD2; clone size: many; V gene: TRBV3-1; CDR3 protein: CASSPRTSGGAYQETQYF; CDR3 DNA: TGTGCCAGCAGCCCACGGACTAGCGGGGGGGCGTACCAAGAGACCCAGTACTTC
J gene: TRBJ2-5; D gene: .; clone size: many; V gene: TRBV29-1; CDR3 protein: CSSNTASQETQYF; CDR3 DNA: TGCAGCTCAAACACGGCCAGCCAAGAGACCCAGTACTTC
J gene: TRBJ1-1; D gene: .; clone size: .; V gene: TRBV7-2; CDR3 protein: CASGRLQGNTEAFF; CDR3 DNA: TGTGCCAGCGGCCGTTTACAGGGAAACACTGAAGCTTTCTTT
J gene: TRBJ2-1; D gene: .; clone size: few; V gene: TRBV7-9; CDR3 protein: CASTHPLGARNEQFF; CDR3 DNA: TGTGCCAGCACTCACCCGTTAGGGGCGCGCAATGAGCAGTTCTTC
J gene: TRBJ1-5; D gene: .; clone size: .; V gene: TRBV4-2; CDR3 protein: CASSQEGGPGKPQHF; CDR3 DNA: TGTGCCAGCAGCCAAGAGGGGGGGCCGGGGAAGCCCCAGCATTTT
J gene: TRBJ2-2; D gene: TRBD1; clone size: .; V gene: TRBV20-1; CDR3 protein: CCARKPGTGGGGELFF; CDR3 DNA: TGCTGTGCTAGAAAACCCGGGACAGGGGGCGGCGGGGAGCTGTTTTTT
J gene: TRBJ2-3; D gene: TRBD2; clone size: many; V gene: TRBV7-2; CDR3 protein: CASSRSGGAQYF; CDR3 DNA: TGTGCCAGCAGCCGTAGCGGGGGGGCGCAGTATTTT
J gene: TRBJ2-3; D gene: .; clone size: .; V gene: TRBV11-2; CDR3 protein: CASSAYQRGWDTQYF; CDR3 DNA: TGTGCCAGCAGCGCTTACCAGCGAGGTTGGGATACGCAGTATTTT
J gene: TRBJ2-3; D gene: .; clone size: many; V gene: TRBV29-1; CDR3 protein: CSVRAGGGTDTQYF; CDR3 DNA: TGCTCCGTCCGGGCCGGGGGCGGCACAGATACGCAGTATTTT
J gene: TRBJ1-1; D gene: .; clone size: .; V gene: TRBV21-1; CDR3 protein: CASSLAQTNTEAFF; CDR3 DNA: TGTGCCAGCAGCCTGGCACAGACAAACACTGAAGCTTTCTTT
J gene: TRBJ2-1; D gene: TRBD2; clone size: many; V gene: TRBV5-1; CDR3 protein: CASSSFFRGVYNEQFF; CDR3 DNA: TGCGCCAGCAGCTCCTTTTTTCGGGGGGTCTACAATGAGCAGTTCTTC
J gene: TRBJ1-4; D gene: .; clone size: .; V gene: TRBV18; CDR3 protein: CASSPSSGGKEKLFF; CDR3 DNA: TGTGCCAGCTCACCCTCTTCGGGGGGGAAGGAAAAACTGTTTTTT
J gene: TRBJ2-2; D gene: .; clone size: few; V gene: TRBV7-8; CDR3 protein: CASILGWRPGELFF; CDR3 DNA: TGTGCCAGCATCCTAGGGTGGAGGCCCGGGGAGCTGTTTTTT
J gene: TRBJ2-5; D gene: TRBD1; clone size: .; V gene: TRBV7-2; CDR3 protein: CASSWDRGRETQYF; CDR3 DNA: TGTGCCAGCAGCTGGGACAGGGGGCGTGAGACCCAGTACTTC
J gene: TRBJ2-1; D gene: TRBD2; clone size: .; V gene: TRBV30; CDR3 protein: CAWSVPAGHYNEQFF; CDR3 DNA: TGTGCCTGGAGTGTACCAGCGGGGCACTACAATGAGCAGTTCTTC
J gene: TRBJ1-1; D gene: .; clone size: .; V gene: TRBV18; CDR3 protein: CASSPQTELNTEAFF; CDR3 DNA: TGTGCCAGCTCGCCTCAGACAGAGTTGAACACTGAAGCTTTCTTT
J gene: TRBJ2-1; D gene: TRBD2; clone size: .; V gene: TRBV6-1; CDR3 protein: CASSGVAGGRGDEQFF; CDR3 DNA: TGTGCCTCTTCGGGGGTAGCGGGGGGCCGTGGCGATGAGCAGTTCTTC
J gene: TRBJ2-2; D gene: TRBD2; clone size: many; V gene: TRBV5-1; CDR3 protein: CASSNSGANTGELFF; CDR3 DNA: TGCGCCAGCAGCAATAGCGGGGCGAACACCGGGGAGCTGTTTTTT
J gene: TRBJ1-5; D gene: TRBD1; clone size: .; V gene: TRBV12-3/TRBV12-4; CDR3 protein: CASNPTGPNQPQHF; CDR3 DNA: TGTGCCAGCAACCCGACAGGGCCTAATCAGCCCCAGCATTTT
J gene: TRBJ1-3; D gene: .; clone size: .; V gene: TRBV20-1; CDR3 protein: CSASFTGSRGNTIYF; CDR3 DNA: TGCAGTGCTAGTTTTACGGGGTCCCGTGGAAACACCATATATTTT
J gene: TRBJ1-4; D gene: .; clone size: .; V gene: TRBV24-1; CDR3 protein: CATSDPKTGFNEKLFF; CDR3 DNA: TGTGCCACCAGCGATCCGAAAACAGGGTTTAATGAAAAACTGTTTTTT
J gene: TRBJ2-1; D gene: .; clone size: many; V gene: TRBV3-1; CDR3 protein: CASSQDIREQFF; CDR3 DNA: TGTGCCAGCAGCCAAGACATTCGTGAGCAGTTCTTC
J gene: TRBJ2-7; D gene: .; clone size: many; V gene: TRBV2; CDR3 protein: CASNRQEAYEQYF; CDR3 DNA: TGTGCCAGCAATCGACAGGAAGCCTACGAGCAGTACTTC
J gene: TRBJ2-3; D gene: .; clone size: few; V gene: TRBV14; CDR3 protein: CASSPSRRTQYF; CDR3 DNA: TGTGCCAGCAGCCCCTCTAGGCGGACGCAGTATTTT